The clone carrying this TCR beta chain showed up just a few times. Its antigen is undetermined. The V end lost 5 bases, the J end lost 8 bases, and 9 bases lay between the germline ends. The germline gives CDR1 ENHRY, CDR2 SYGVKD. This CDR3 is 12 amino acids long. Using immunoSEQ multiplex PCR, the repertoire was profiled, and TCRdb retains in-frame clones only, with some absent. The table lists 380,000 or so clones, 86% of them singletons. Treatment described: some 19 received Ad26.COV2.S at low or high dose, single or two shots; roughly five received placebo; per-sample allocation not given. Samples were taken on day 63 after the first vaccine or placebo injection. The sample comes from a study of Ad26.COV2.S vaccination and SARS-CoV-2 variants. Looking at the study overall: Donor was assigned to the Ad26.COV2.S arm of trial COV1001. Participants got Ad26.COV2.S intramuscularly, once or twice 56 days apart. Study-wide results and caveats: Non-spike TCR breadth was similar in vaccine and placebo recipients.

This TCR came from a person between 18 and 65 years old who received the Ad26.COV2.S COVID-19 vaccine or a placebo. The sample in question was peripheral blood, obtained in a trial of Ad26.COV2.S vaccine versus placebo. This rearrangement joins TRBV10-3 to TRBJ1-4, with D unresolved. CDR3 residues: CAISQPQEKLFF. Here the CDR3 DNA reads TGTGCCATCAGTCAACCACAGGAAAAACTGTTTTTT.